This entry is about one TCR beta chain. Antigen specificity is unknown. These data originate in a study of cytomegalovirus exposure and HLA in healthy donors. The assay was immunoSEQ multiplex PCR, and TCRdb's table has in-frame clones only and misses some. The sample carries tens of thousands of clones, roughly 95% recorded once. Study-level findings and limits: Rarity marked most TCR sequences, yet some public TCRs occurred in many donors. Reports indicated that the classifier achieved high specificity and sensitivity in diagnosing cytomegalovirus status. Associated with cytomegalovirus, according to the listing, were 150 to 200 TCR beta chains.

V dropped 0 bases and J dropped 5; count of bases not matched to a gene: 7. The V gene's germline CDR1 is GTSNPN and CDR2 SVGIG (reference sequence). The CDR3 totals 15 residues. This sequence joins TRBV30 and TRBJ2-5; 9 bases agree with TRBD2. This clonotype was obtained from a man aged 18 to 35 in good health and CMV-seropositive. Source material: PBMCs. Here the CDR3 DNA reads TGTGCCTGGAGTGTACTGCGGGAGGGTTGGGAGACCCAGTACTTC. Protein product: CAWSVLREGWETQYF.